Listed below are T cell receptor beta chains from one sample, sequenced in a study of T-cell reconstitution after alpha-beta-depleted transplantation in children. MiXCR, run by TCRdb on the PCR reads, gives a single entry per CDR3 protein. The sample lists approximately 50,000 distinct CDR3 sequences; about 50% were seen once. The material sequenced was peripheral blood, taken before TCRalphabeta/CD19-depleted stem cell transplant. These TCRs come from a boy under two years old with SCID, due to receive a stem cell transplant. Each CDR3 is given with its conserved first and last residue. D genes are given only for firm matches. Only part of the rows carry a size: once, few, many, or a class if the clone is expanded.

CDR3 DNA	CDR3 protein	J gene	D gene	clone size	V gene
TGCAGTGCTAGTGGACATAGCTCCTACAATGAGCAGTTCTTC	CSASGHSSYNEQFF	TRBJ2-1	-	-	TRBV20-1
TGTGCCAGCAGCTTCGCTAGTGGGAATGAGCAGTTCTTC	CASSFASGNEQFF	TRBJ2-1	-	-	TRBV7-6
TGTGCCAGCAGCGGGCAGGGGGCCACCGGGGAGCTGTTTTTT	CASSGQGATGELFF	TRBJ2-2	TRBD1	-	TRBV5-4
TGCAGTGCTAGGAGGGATCTGGACTACGAGCAGTACTTC	CSARRDLDYEQYF	TRBJ2-7	-	once	TRBV20-1
TGCAGCGTTGCCCCCGCAGGGGGCTCCTACGAGCAGTACTTC	CSVAPAGGSYEQYF	TRBJ2-7	TRBD1	many	TRBV29-1
TGTGCCAGCAGTTACCGCCAGGAACACTATGGCTACACCTTC	CASSYRQEHYGYTF	TRBJ1-2	-	-	TRBV6-2/TRBV6-3
TGTGCCAGCAGCTTGGGCGGGGGCCTCTACGAGCAGTACTTC	CASSLGGGLYEQYF	TRBJ2-7	-	-	TRBV5-6
TGTGCCAGCAGCTTGAGACTAGCGGGGGGGCAGGAGCAGTTCTTC	CASSLRLAGGQEQFF	TRBJ2-1	TRBD2	-	TRBV5-5
TGCGCCAGCATGGGCGTCTCCTACGAGCAGTACTTC	CASMGVSYEQYF	TRBJ2-7	-	-	TRBV5-1
TGTGCCAGCAGTTTAGGCTACAGAGGGAACACTGAAGCTTTCTTT	CASSLGYRGNTEAFF	TRBJ1-1	-	medium-sized	TRBV12-3/TRBV12-4
TGTGCCAGCAGCTTAGGCAACCAGGGTATCCACGAGCAGTACTTC	CASSLGNQGIHEQYF	TRBJ2-7	-	-	TRBV13
TGTGCCAGCAGCCCGACAGGGAATTCACCCCTCCACTTT	CASSPTGNSPLHF	TRBJ1-6	TRBD1	-	TRBV6-1
TGCGCCAGCAGTGCAACGGCTGGGGCCTTC	CASSATAGAF	TRBJ2-7	-	-	TRBV5-1
TGCGCCAGCAGCTTTGGCGACAGGGGAGACGAGCAGTACTTC	CASSFGDRGDEQYF	TRBJ2-7	TRBD1	-	TRBV5-1
TGTGCCAGCAGCTTAGCCTCGGGATTTCGGTTCTTC	CASSLASGFRFF	TRBJ2-1	-	-	TRBV7-9
TGTGCCAGCGAAGGAAACTCTGGAAACACCATATATTTT	CASEGNSGNTIYF	TRBJ1-3	-	-	TRBV6-1
TGTGCCATCAGTGAGCCGGGACAGGGTAATGAGCAGTTCTTC	CAISEPGQGNEQFF	TRBJ2-1	TRBD1	-	TRBV10-3
TGTGCCACCAGCAGGGCGAGTAGCAATCAGCCCCAGCATTTT	CATSRASSNQPQHF	TRBJ1-5	-	-	TRBV15
TGTGCCAGCAGCTCCCGGGACGAGCAGTACTTC	CASSSRDEQYF	TRBJ2-7	-	few	TRBV7-3
TGTGCCAGCAGCCTACGAGTAGGAACTGAAGCTTTCTTT	CASSLRVGTEAFF	TRBJ1-1	-	-	TRBV7-6
TGTGCCAGCAGCCCCTCCCCCAGGCGGGGGCCTTACAATGAGCAGTTCTTC	CASSPSPRRGPYNEQFF	TRBJ2-1	-	few	TRBV7-2
TGTGCCAGCAGTGATTACCGGGACAGACTTAATGAGCAGTTCTTC	CASSDYRDRLNEQFF	TRBJ2-1	TRBD1	few	TRBV6-1
TGTGCCACCGCCCCCGTGATTAGTGGGAATGAAAAACTGTTTTTT	CATAPVISGNEKLFF	TRBJ1-4	-	many	TRBV7-9
TGCAGCGTTAGCAGGGGCCAAGAGACCCAGTACTTC	CSVSRGQETQYF	TRBJ2-5	-	-	TRBV29-1
TGCGCCAGCAGTTTCGGACTAGTATCAGATACGCAGTATTTT	CASSFGLVSDTQYF	TRBJ2-3	TRBD2	few	TRBV10-2